One sample yielded the 18 T cell receptor beta chains listed below, sequenced in a study of PD-L1 blockade in urothelial cancer. Assay used: immunoSEQ multiplex PCR; TCRdb lists only in-frame clones, some missing. The sample shows about 71,000 clones, 70% to 90% of them seen only once. The sequencing used PBMCs, collected around atezolizumab (anti-PD-L1) treatment. These receptors were taken from a man between 60 and 75 years old with urothelial cancer.

The rearrangement joins TRBV7-2 to TRBJ2-5; the match to TRBD2 covers 10 bases. Germline trimming cut 3 bases from V and 7 bases from J; bases unmatched to any gene: 8. The CDR3 is made up of 15 amino acids. CDR1 is SGHTA, CDR2 FQGNSA, per germline. The CDR3 nucleotides read TGTGCCAGCAGCTTCAAGCGGGGGGGTAGCGGGACCCAGTACTTC. As protein: CASSFKRGGSGTQYF.

This chain joins TRBV5-1 and TRBJ1-1; D possibly corresponds to TRBD1 (5 bases). CDR1 SGHRS and CDR2 YFSETQ come from the germline V gene. The CDR3 consists of 14 residues. V was trimmed by 3 bases and J by 4 bases, leaving 13 bases between them. CDR3 sequence reads: CASSSTVSGTEAFF. CDR3 DNA: TGCGCCAGCAGCTCGACAGTATCGGGCACTGAAGCTTTCTTT.

Here the CDR3 reads CASSLFWTSGGRGETQYF. The CDR3 DNA reads as TGTGCCAGCAGTTTATTCTGGACTAGCGGGGGCCGGGGGGAGACCCAGTACTTC. The gene calls are TRBV27 and TRBJ2-5, with 13 positions matching TRBD2. After removal of 1 base from V and 5 bases from J, the junction contained 10 bases not matched to a gene. The V gene's germline CDR1 is MNHEY and CDR2 SMNVEV (reference sequence). CDR3 length: 18 residues.

The rearrangement uses TRBV10-3 and TRBJ2-2, with TRBD1 matching over 7 bases. The CDR3 consists of 13 residues. Per the germline V gene, CDR1 is ENHRY and CDR2 is SYGVKD. With 5 bases clipped from V and 6 bases from J, the junction kept 3 bases outside the gene matches. The CDR3 nucleotides read TGTGCCATCAGTAAAGGACAGGCCGGGGAGCTGTTTTTT. This encodes CAISKGQAGELFF.

The rearrangement links TRBV4-1 to TRBJ2-5; no definite D call. V was shortened by 1 base and J by 0 bases, with 3 bases between the two germline ends. Germline V gene lookup returns CDR1 MGHRA and CDR2 YSYEKL. The CDR3 runs 13 residues. Here the CDR3 reads CASSQAHQETQYF. CDR3 DNA sequence: TGCGCCAGCAGCCAAGCTCACCAAGAGACCCAGTACTTC.

The rearrangement links TRBV27 to TRBJ2-1; the D gene is possibly TRBD2 (5 bases). This CDR3 has 15 amino acids. CDR1 and CDR2 (germline): MNHEY, SMNVEV (reference sequence). Trimming left V 8 bases short and J 0 bases short, with 14 bases between. Written as DNA, the CDR3 is TGTGCCAGCGGCTCTACCCGGGGCTCCTACAATGAGCAGTTCTTC. As protein: CASGSTRGSYNEQFF.

The rearrangement uses TRBV7-8 and TRBJ2-7; 7 nucleotides align to TRBD1. The CDR3 consists of 14 residues. The trim removed 5 bases at V and 4 bases at J, leaving 8 bases unmatched. Germline CDR1 SGHVS, CDR2 FQNEAQ. The CDR3 sequence: CASSVSGTAYEQYF. CDR3 nucleotide sequence: TGTGCCAGCAGCGTGTCCGGGACAGCTTACGAGCAGTACTTC.

In DNA form, the CDR3 reads TGTGCCAGTAGTATTTTCCGGAGCTCTGGAAACACCATATATTTT. Amino acids: CASSIFRSSGNTIYF. This chain connects TRBV19 to TRBJ1-3; D not resolved. The germline V gene has CDR1 LNHDA and CDR2 SQIVND (reference sequence). The CDR3 is 15 amino acids. V lost 3 bases, J lost 0 bases, and 9 bases lay in between.

The chain uses TRBV6-1 and TRBJ1-5; D gene uncertain. Germline values: CDR1 MNHNS, CDR2 SASEGT. Trimming pared 5 bases from V and 0 bases from J, leaving 5 bases between. The CDR3 sequence is 13 residues long. This CDR3 is CASSTDSNQPQHF. CDR3 bases: TGTGCCAGCAGTACAGATAGCAATCAGCCCCAGCATTTT.

The chain is built from TRBV5-4 and TRBJ1-3; 7 bases are shared with TRBD1. The germline CDR1 and CDR2 sequences are SGHNT and YYREEE (reference sequence). The J segment lost 2 bases and the V segment lost 0 bases, leaving 2 bases of the junction unmatched. The CDR3 runs 15 residues. The CDR3 coding sequence is TGTGCCAGCAGCTTGGCCGGACAGGCTGGAAACACCATATATTTT. This gives the protein CASSLAGQAGNTIYF.

This chain uses TRBV10-3 with TRBJ2-3, with D perhaps TRBD2 (6 bases). V was cut by 6 bases and J by 3 bases, with 16 bases left in between. Germline-derived CDR1 and CDR2 are ENHRY and SYGVKD. CDR3 length equals 15 residues. The CDR3 DNA sequence: TGTGCCATCAGGGAAAGCGGGCTTTCGACAGATACGCAGTATTTT. Its protein is CAIRESGLSTDTQYF.

This sequence joins TRBV4-1 and TRBJ2-7, with D uncertain. The germline V and J ends were trimmed by 0 bases and 0 bases, with 6 bases remaining between them. The length of the CDR3 is 14 residues. Germline assignment: CDR1 MGHRA and CDR2 YSYEKL. This chain's CDR3 is CASSQDENSYEQYF. CDR3 DNA sequence: TGCGCCAGCAGCCAAGATGAGAACTCCTACGAGCAGTACTTC.

Only one count was recorded for this clone. The CDR3 reads CSGADQETQYF. The DNA for the CDR3 is TGCAGTGGGGCAGACCAAGAGACCCAGTACTTC. The chain employs TRBV20-1 and TRBJ2-5; D remains unclear. This CDR3 has 11 amino acids. Germline CDR1 reads DFQATT; CDR2 reads SNEGSKA (reference sequence). V was clipped by 7 bases and J by 0 bases, with 6 bases between them.

The chain links TRBV2 to TRBJ1-6; D not resolved. V lost 3 bases and J lost 5, with 14 bases in between. Germline-derived CDR1 and CDR2 are SNHLY and FYNNEI. CDR3 length equals 16 residues. The CDR3 loop is CASSEGEGYNNSPLHF. For the CDR3, the DNA is TGTGCCAGCAGTGAGGGCGAAGGCTATAATAATTCACCCCTCCACTTT. The variable domain in full, with the rest retrieved from reference TRBV2 and TRBJ1-6, is EPEVTQTPSHQVTQMGQEVILRCVPISNHLYFYWYRQILGQKVEFLVSFYNNEISEKSEIFDDQFSVERPDGSNFTLKIRSTKLEDSAMYFCASSEGEGYNNSPLHFGNGTRLTVT.

This chain connects TRBV19 to TRBJ2-7; the match to TRBD1 covers 8 bases. Germline lookup yields CDR1 LNHDA and CDR2 SQIVND (reference sequence). V trimming: 1 base; J trimming: 3 bases; junction bases outside the gene matches: 8. The CDR3 is 16 residues long. In DNA, the CDR3 is TGTGCCAGTAGTATAGCCCCCGGGACAGGCCACTACGAGCAGTACTTC. Its translation is CASSIAPGTGHYEQYF.

This clone was observed a single time. V and J are TRBV5-1 and TRBJ1-4, with no clear D. Germline V gene data show CDR1 as SGHRS and CDR2 as YFSETQ. This CDR3 contains 15 residues. V was trimmed by 1 base and J by 5 bases, leaving 12 bases between them. CDR3 coding DNA: TGCGCCAGCAGCTTGACCCTTTCGGGGAATGAAAAACTGTTTTTT. This gives the protein CASSLTLSGNEKLFF. Full variable domain (missing parts from reference TRBV5-1 and TRBJ1-4): KAGVTQTPRYLIKTRGQQVTLSCSPISGHRSVSWYQQTPGQGLQFLFEYFSETQRNKGNFPGRFSGRQFSNSRSEMNVSTLELGDSALYLCASSLTLSGNEKLFFGSGTQLSVL.

CDR3 DNA sequence: TGCGCCAGCAGCCTCATGGGGCCGGAGATAACCTACGAGCAGTACTTC. The encoded protein is CASSLMGPEITYEQYF. The chain carries TRBV5-1 and TRBJ2-7; tentatively, D is TRBD1 (5 bases). Trimming took off 4 bases at V and 2 bases at J, with 19 bases between the two ends. In germline, CDR1 is SGHRS, CDR2 YFSETQ. This CDR3 has 16 amino acids.

The CDR3 bases are TGCGCCAGCAGGGCTAGGTTTATCCAACAAGAGACCCAGTACTTC. It specifies CASRARFIQQETQYF. V is TRBV23-1 and J is TRBJ2-5; D uncertain. TRBV23-1 is recorded as an ORF, its role being uncertain. This CDR3 has 15 residues. V lost 6 bases, J lost 2 bases, and 16 bases lay in between.